This TCR beta chain was captured in a study of cytomegalovirus exposure and HLA in healthy donors. General observations from the study: Researchers counted around 160 TCR beta chains as cytomegalovirus-associated. Subsequent analysis revealed that first-cohort TCR clusters tended to co-occur in the approximately 120 validation repertoires. Across donors, most TCRs were seen rarely, yet some public ones were widespread.

Notes on this clone: The antigen is unknown.

The assay was immunoSEQ multiplex PCR, and TCRdb's table has in-frame clones only and misses some. The sample yields around 250,000 clones, around 87% seen once. This sequence originates from a woman between 18 and 29 years old in good health and CMV-seronegative. The specimen sequenced was PBMCs.

CDR3 sequence: CASSQHTSGGAVETQYF. The CDR3 DNA follows: TGTGCCAGCAGTCAACATACTAGCGGGGGGGCCGTAGAGACCCAGTACTTC. The rearrangement joins TRBV27 to TRBJ2-5; TRBD2 agrees at 13 bases. V was pared by 5 bases and J by 4 bases, with 10 bases of the junction left unmatched. CDR3 length: 17 amino acids. From germline, CDR1 is MNHEY and CDR2 SMNVEV (reference sequence).